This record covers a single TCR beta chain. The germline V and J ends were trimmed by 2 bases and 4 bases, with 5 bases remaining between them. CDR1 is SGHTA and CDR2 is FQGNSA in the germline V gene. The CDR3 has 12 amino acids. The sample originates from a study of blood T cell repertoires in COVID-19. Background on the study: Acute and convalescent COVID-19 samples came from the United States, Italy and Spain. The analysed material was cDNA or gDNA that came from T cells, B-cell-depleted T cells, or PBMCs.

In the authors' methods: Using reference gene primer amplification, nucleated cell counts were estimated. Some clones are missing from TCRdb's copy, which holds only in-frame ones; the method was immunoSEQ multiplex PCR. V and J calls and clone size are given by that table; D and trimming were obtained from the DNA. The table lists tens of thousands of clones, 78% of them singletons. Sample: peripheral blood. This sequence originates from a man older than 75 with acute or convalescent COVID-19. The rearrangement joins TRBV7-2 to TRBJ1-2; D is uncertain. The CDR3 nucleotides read TGTGCCAGCAGCTTAAGCGCCTATGGCTACACCTTC. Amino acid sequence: CASSLSAYGYTF.